This T cell receptor (beta chain) stems from a study of vaccination effects on CD4 cells after COVID-19. Assay: immunoSEQ multiplex PCR; the TCRdb copy retains only in-frame clones and omits some. The table shows about 52,000 clones, with more than 70% occurring only once. On this clone itself: Its antigen remains unknown.

Prior to sequencing, the ViraFEST assay stimulated PBMC with viral peptide pools, which expanded the antigen-specific CD4+ T cells. Culture lasted roughly 9 days before CD4+ T cell isolation. None of the vaccinated had previously contracted SARS-CoV-2, and their nucleocapsid antibodies tested negative. Approximately 2.2 million PBMC per well received about 10 IU/ml IL-2 and approximately 10 ug/ml peptides in culture. Cultures had half their medium replaced with IL-2 medium on days 3 and 7. Germline V gene lookup returns CDR1 GTSNPN and CDR2 SVGIG (reference sequence). V was shortened by 2 bases and J by 1 base, with 12 bases between the two germline ends. The CDR3 runs to 15 residues.

The sequence was obtained from a human donor who received a COVID-19 vaccine. The sample consisted of CD4+ T cells from PBMCs cultured with HCoV-OC43 spike peptides, taken before COVID-19 vaccination. The subset: HCoV-OC43 spike overlapping peptide pool stimulation. The chain couples TRBV30 to TRBJ1-3; possibly TRBD1 for D (5 bases). The CDR3 region has the DNA TGTGCCTGGAGTTCTCATTCAGGGTCTGGAAACACCATATATTTT. Residues: CAWSSHSGSGNTIYF.